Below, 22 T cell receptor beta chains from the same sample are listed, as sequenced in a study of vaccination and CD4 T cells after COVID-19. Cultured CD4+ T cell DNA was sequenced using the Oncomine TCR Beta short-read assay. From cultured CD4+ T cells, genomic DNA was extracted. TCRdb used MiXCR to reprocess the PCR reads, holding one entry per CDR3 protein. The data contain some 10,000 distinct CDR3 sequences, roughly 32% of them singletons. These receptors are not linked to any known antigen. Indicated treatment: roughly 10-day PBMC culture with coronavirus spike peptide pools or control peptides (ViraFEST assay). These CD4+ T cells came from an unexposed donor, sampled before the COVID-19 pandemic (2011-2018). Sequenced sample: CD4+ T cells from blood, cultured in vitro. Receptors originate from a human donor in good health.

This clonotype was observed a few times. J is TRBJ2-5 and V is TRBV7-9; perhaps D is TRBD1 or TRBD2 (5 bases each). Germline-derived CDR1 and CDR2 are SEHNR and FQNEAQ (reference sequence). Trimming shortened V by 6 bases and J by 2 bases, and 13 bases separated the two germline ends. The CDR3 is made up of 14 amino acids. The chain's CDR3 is CASRSRGPQETQYF. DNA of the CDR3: TGTGCCAGCAGATCCCGGGGCCCGCAAGAGACCCAGTACTTC.

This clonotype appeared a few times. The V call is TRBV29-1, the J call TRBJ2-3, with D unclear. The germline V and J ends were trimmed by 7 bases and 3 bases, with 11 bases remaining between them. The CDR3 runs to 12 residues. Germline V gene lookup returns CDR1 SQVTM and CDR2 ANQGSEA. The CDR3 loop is CSGQPSTDTQYF. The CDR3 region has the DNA TGCAGCGGGCAGCCGTCTACAGATACGCAGTATTTT.

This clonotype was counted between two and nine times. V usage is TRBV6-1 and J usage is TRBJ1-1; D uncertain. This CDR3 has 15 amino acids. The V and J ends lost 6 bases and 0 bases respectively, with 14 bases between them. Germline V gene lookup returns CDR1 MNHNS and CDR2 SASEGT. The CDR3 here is CASRPHGSMNTEAFF. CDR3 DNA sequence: TGTGCCAGCAGACCGCACGGCTCCATGAACACTGAAGCTTTCTTT.

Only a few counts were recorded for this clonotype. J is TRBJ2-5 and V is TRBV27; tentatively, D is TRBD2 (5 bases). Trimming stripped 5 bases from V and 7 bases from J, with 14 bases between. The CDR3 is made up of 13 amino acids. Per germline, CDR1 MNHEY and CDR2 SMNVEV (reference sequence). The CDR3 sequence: CASSPGPRGTQYF. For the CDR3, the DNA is TGTGCCAGCAGTCCGGGCCCACGGGGGACCCAGTACTTC.

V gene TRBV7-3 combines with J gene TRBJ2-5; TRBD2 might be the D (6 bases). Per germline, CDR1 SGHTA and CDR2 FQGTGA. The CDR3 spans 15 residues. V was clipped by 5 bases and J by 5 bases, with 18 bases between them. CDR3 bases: TGTGCCAGCAGCCCGACGGGACTGACTGGCGAGACCCAGTACTTC. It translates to CASSPTGLTGETQYF.

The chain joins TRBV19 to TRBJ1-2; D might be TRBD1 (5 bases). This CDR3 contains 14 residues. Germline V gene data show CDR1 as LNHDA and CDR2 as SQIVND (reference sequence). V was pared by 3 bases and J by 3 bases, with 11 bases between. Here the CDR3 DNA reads TGTGCCAGTAGTATTATGGGGCCAGACTATGGCTACACCTTC. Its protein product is CASSIMGPDYGYTF.

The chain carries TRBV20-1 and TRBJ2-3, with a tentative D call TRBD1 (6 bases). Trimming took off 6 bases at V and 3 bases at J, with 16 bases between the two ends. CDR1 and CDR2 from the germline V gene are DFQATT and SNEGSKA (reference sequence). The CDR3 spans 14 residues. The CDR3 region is CSAQPAGVTDTQYF. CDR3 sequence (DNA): TGCAGTGCCCAACCCGCAGGGGTGACAGATACGCAGTATTTT.

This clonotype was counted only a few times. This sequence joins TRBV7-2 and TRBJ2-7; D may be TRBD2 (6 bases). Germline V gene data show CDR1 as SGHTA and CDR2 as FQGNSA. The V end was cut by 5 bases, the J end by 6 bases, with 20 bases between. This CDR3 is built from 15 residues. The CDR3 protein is CASSTAWAGSTEQYF. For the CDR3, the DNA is TGTGCCAGCAGCACCGCTTGGGCGGGAAGCACCGAGCAGTACTTC.

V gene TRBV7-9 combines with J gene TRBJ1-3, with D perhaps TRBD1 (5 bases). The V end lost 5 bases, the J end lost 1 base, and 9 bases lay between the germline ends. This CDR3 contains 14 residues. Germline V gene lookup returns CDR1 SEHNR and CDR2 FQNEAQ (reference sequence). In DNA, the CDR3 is TGTGCCAGCAGCACAGGACCTTCTGGAAACACCATATATTTT. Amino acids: CASSTGPSGNTIYF.

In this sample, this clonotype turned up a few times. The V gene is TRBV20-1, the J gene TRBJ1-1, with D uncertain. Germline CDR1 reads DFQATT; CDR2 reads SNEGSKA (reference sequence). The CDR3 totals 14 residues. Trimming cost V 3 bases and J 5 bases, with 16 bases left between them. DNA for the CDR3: TGCAGTGCTAGGAACGTTCGGGCCCCTACTGAAGCTTTCTTT. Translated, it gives CSARNVRAPTEAFF.

The CDR3 loop is CASSYSETQYF. The CDR3 coding sequence is TGTGCCAGCAGTTATTCTGAGACCCAGTACTTC. The rearrangement uses TRBV6-2 or TRBV6-3 and TRBJ2-5, with D unclear. Trimming shortened V by 3 bases and J by 5 bases, and 4 bases separated the two germline ends. CDR1 is MNHEY, CDR2 SVGEGT, per germline. There are 11 residues in the CDR3.

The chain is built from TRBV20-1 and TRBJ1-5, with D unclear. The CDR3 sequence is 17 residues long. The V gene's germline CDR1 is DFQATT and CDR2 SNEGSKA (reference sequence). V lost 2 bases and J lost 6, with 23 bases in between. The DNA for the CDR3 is TGCAGTGCTAGACTTCTCGGCGGGGTTAGTGTCTTTCAGCCCCAGCATTTT. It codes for CSARLLGGVSVFQPQHF.

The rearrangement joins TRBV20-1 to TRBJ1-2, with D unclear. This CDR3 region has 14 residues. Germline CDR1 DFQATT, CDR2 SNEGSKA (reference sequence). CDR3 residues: CSAISAGFDYGYTF. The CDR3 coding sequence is TGCAGCGCCATATCTGCGGGCTTCGACTATGGCTACACCTTC.

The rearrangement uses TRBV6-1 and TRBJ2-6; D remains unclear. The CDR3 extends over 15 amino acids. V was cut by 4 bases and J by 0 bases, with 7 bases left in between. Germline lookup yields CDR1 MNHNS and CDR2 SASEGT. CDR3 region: CASSVKASGANVLTF. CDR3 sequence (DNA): TGTGCCAGCAGTGTTAAGGCCTCTGGGGCCAACGTCCTGACTTTC.

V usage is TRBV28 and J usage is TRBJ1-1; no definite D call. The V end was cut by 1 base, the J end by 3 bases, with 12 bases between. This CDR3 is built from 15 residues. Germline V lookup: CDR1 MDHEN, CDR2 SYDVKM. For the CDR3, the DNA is TGTGCCAGCAGTTTATCCCTGAACACCTACACTGAAGCTTTCTTT. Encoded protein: CASSLSLNTYTEAFF.

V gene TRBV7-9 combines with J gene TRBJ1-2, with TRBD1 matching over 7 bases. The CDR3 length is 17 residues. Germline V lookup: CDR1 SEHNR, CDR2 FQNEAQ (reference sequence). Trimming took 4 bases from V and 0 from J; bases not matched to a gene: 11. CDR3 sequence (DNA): TGTGCCAGCAGCTCCATAATAACAGGGGATCCTAACTATGGCTACACCTTC. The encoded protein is CASSSIITGDPNYGYTF.

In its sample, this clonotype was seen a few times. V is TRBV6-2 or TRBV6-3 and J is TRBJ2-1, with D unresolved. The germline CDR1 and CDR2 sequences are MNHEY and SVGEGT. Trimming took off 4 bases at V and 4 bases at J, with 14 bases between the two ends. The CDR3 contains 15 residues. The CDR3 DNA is TGTGCCAGCAGTTCGGGCCCGGACCCATACAATGAGCAGTTCTTC. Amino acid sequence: CASSSGPDPYNEQFF.

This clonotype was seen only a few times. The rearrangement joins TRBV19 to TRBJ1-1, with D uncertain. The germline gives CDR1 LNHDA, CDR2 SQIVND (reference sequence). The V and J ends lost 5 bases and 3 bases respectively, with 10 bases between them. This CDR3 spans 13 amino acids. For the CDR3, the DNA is TGTGCCAGTAGTGCTTTGGGGTACACTGAAGCTTTCTTT. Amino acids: CASSALGYTEAFF.

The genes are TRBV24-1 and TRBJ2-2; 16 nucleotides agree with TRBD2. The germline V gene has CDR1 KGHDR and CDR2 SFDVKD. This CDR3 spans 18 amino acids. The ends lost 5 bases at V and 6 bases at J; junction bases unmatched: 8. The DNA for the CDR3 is TGTGCCACCAGTGTCGGGACTAGCGGGAGGGCCAGGGCCGGGGAGCTGTTTTTT. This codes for CATSVGTSGRARAGELFF.

CDR3 loop: CASSLRGSSPLHF. CDR3 bases: TGTGCCAGCAGTTTGAGGGGCAGTTCACCCCTCCACTTT. V is TRBV28 and J is TRBJ1-6; TRBD1 is a possible D gene (5 bases). There are 13 residues in the CDR3. Between the trimmed V and J ends, which lost 3 bases and 9 bases, there was a span of 9 bases. Germline CDR1 reads MDHEN; CDR2 reads SYDVKM.

CDR3 bases: TGTGCCAGCAGCTTAGCGGACAGGTGGACTCACGGCTACACCTTC. Protein sequence: CASSLADRWTHGYTF. This chain connects TRBV7-9 to TRBJ1-2; 7 bases match TRBD1. This CDR3 region has 15 residues. The V gene's germline CDR1 is SEHNR and CDR2 FQNEAQ (reference sequence). Unmatched junction bases numbered 9, after V lost 0 bases and J lost 8 bases.

The CDR3 coding sequence is TGTGCCTGGACCCGGGACTCCTACGAGCAGTACTTC. Amino acid sequence: CAWTRDSYEQYF. The chain recombines TRBV30 with TRBJ2-7, with D tentatively TRBD2 (5 bases). Germline V gives CDR1 GTSNPN, CDR2 SVGIG (reference sequence). V lost 4 bases and J 0 bases, leaving 7 bases between the germline ends. This CDR3 is 12 amino acids long.